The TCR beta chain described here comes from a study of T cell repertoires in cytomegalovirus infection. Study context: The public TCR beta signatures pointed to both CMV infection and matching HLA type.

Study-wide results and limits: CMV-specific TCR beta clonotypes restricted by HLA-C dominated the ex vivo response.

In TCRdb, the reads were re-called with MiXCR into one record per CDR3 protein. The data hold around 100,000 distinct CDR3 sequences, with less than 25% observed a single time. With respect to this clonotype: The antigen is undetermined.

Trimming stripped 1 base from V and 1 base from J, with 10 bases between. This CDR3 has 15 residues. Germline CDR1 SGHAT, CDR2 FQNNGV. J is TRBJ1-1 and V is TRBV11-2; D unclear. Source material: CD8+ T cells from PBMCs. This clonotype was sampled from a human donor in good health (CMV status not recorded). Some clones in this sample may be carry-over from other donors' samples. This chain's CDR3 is CASSLAGFGNTEAFF. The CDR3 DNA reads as TGTGCCAGCAGCTTAGCGGGTTTTGGGAACACTGAAGCTTTCTTT.